This entry lists 23 T cell receptor beta chains sequenced from one sample in a study of CXCR3-negative and CXCR3-positive naive CD8 T cells. Study conclusions and caveats: CXCR3-positive naive cells carried more hydrophobic TRB CDR3s than CXCR3-negative ones.

These TCRs are of unknown antigen specificity. 5' RACE with UMI labels generated the TRB cDNA libraries. TCRdb reprocessed the 5' RACE reads; each CDR3 protein has one entry and no DNA is given. This table holds roughly 99,000 distinct CDR3 sequences. Sequencing was carried out using naive CXCR3+ CD8+ T cells from blood. The subset is: CD45RO-CCR7+CD27+CD95- naive CD8+ T cells expressing CXCR3 (TNR3+). The receptors were gathered from a human donor in good health. Some clones in this sample may be carry-over from other donors' samples.

This chain joins TRBV5-1 and TRBJ2-7; TCRdb outputs TRBD1, but without DNA this stays unchecked. Germline V gene data show CDR1 as SGHRS and CDR2 as YFSETQ. The CDR3 contains 14 residues. CDR3 amino acids: CASSPDSNSYEQYF.

This chain links TRBV25-1 with TRBJ2-5; lacking DNA, the TRBD1 call made by TCRdb goes unchecked. Germline V gene sequence: CDR1 MGHDK, CDR2 SYGVNS. There are 12 residues in the CDR3. The CDR3 loop is CASRGGQETQYF.

This chain links TRBV29-1 with TRBJ1-1; TCRdb reports TRBD1, a call that lacks DNA to check it against. The CDR3 length is 14 residues. The germline gives CDR1 SQVTM, CDR2 ANQGSEA. The CDR3 region is CSVDVRGQFTEAFF.

The CDR3 loop is CASSPKDGDEAFF. This rearrangement joins TRBV6-5 to TRBJ1-1. Germline values: CDR1 MNHEY, CDR2 SVGAGI. This CDR3 is 13 amino acids long.

The gene calls are TRBV7-3 and TRBJ1-1; the D call from TCRdb, TRBD1, cannot be confirmed without DNA. The CDR3 is 15 amino acids. CDR1 and CDR2 (germline): SGHTA, FQGTGA. The CDR3 sequence: CASSRSRGPDTEAFF.

The chain recombines TRBV12-3 or TRBV12-4 with TRBJ2-2; lacking DNA, the TRBD2 call made by TCRdb goes unchecked. The CDR3 covers 11 residues. The CDR3 here is CAAGGHGELFF.

The chain carries TRBV12-3 or TRBV12-4 and TRBJ1-2. The CDR3 sequence is 11 residues long. Here the CDR3 reads CASTSVHGYTF.

V is TRBV29-1 and J is TRBJ2-2; TCRdb picks TRBD1, but there is no DNA to check that call. Germline lookup yields CDR1 SQVTM and CDR2 ANQGSEA. This CDR3 comprises 15 residues. The CDR3 protein is CSVEGGGSGTGELFF.

The chain carries TRBV27 and TRBJ2-7; the TRBD1 assignment by TCRdb is unverifiable without DNA. From germline, CDR1 is MNHEY and CDR2 SMNVEV (reference sequence). This CDR3 is 15 amino acids long. The CDR3 region is CASSSTGADSYEQYF.

V is TRBV9 and J is TRBJ2-7. The CDR3 covers 14 residues. Germline-derived CDR1 and CDR2 are SGDLS and YYNGEE. CDR3 residues: CASSVEVPPYEQYF.

The rearrangement links TRBV6-6 to TRBJ2-7; absent DNA, TCRdb's TRBD2 call cannot be checked. CDR3 length equals 14 residues. Germline CDR1 MNHNY, CDR2 SVGAGI (reference sequence). This CDR3 is CASSYPGGASEQYF.

V gene TRBV7-9 combines with J gene TRBJ2-3; TCRdb proposes TRBD2, but this gene call is untestable without DNA. From germline, CDR1 is SEHNR and CDR2 FQNEAQ (reference sequence). The CDR3 contains 13 residues. This CDR3 reads CASSLVASDTQYF.

The chain carries TRBV14 and TRBJ2-3. The germline V gene has CDR1 SGHDN and CDR2 FVKESK. The CDR3 length is 14 residues. CDR3: CASSQGWGTDTQYF.

The chain links TRBV7-9 to TRBJ1-2; TCRdb's assignment of TRBD1 cannot be checked, as there is no DNA. Germline-derived CDR1 and CDR2 are SEHNR and FQNEAQ (reference sequence). The CDR3 loop spans 14 amino acids. The CDR3 sequence: CASSLARGVDGYTF.

The V and J genes are TRBV29-1 and TRBJ1-1; TCRdb's D call, TRBD1, is unchecked because there is no DNA. Germline loops: CDR1 SQVTM, CDR2 ANQGSEA. The CDR3 has 13 residues. The CDR3 region is CSVGAGVGTEAFF.

The CDR3 loop reads CASSYGGTAQF. The J gene is TRBJ1-6, the V gene TRBV6-2 or TRBV6-3; as DNA is missing, the TRBD1 call by TCRdb cannot be tested. Per germline, CDR1 MNHEY and CDR2 SVGEGT. The CDR3 loop spans 11 amino acids.

The gene calls are TRBV6-2 or TRBV6-3 and TRBJ2-2; absent DNA, TCRdb's TRBD1 call cannot be checked. Germline V gene lookup returns CDR1 MNHEY and CDR2 SVGEGT. CDR3 length: 16 residues. Here the CDR3 reads CASSYYGGEVTGELFF.

The CDR3 loop is CASSQDRISGANVLTF. This chain joins TRBV4-3 and TRBJ2-6. The germline CDR1 and CDR2 sequences are LGHNA and YSLEER. This CDR3 has 16 residues.

The chain is built from TRBV7-8 and TRBJ1-2; TCRdb's assignment of TRBD1 cannot be checked, as there is no DNA. Germline CDR1 and CDR2: SGHVS and FQNEAQ. The CDR3 contains 16 residues. The CDR3 loop reads CASSLVIRGSNYGYTF.

The V call is TRBV10-3, the J call TRBJ2-1. Germline assignment: CDR1 ENHRY and CDR2 SYGVKD. This CDR3 is 12 amino acids long. CDR3 sequence reads: CAISEDGNEQFF.

The chain carries TRBV29-1 and TRBJ2-2. CDR3 length equals 15 residues. The germline gives CDR1 SQVTM, CDR2 ANQGSEA. The CDR3 sequence is CSVEEPETNTGELFF.

The V gene is TRBV7-9, the J gene TRBJ2-7. Germline V CDR1 and CDR2: SEHNR, FQNEAQ (reference sequence). This CDR3 contains 11 residues. The CDR3 loop reads CASSSNYEQYF.

The J gene is TRBJ2-2, the V gene TRBV7-2; the TCRdb D gene call, TRBD2, has no DNA to confirm it. Germline-derived CDR1 and CDR2 are SGHTA and FQGNSA. The CDR3 length is 16 residues. Here the CDR3 reads CASSRPSGVNTGELVF.